This TCR beta chain came from a study of shared clonotypes between healthy human individuals. The wider study: Donors had three CD4 naive, three CD4 memory, two CD8 naive and one CD8 memory plate apiece.

Genomic DNA of every subset was divided equally among multiple immunoSEQ plates. Data came from immunoSEQ multiplex PCR; TCRdb stores just in-frame clones and leaves some out. The table lists a few million clones, around 92% of them singletons. With respect to this clone: What it binds is not known.

Study-wide results and limits: Researchers sampled blood only, noting tissue repertoires likely differ.

Trimming pared 1 base from V and 4 bases from J, leaving 14 bases between. CDR1 and CDR2 (germline): SGHRS, YFSETQ. This CDR3 has 15 amino acids. The V gene is TRBV5-1, the J gene TRBJ1-1; D is ambiguous. The sequence was obtained from a man between 18 and 29 years old in good health. Some clones in this sample may be carry-over from other donors' samples. Sequenced sample: naive CD4+ T cells from PBMCs. Subset given: CD45RA+ positively selected. This chain's CDR3 is CASSLFSPGVTEAFF. The CDR3 DNA is TGCGCCAGCAGCTTGTTTTCCCCCGGCGTCACTGAAGCTTTCTTT.